This T cell receptor beta chain was documented in a study of regulatory T cells in long-lasting Graves disease. Findings and limits, study-wide: Having few samples may have compromised the accuracy. Persistent Graves' patients showed less TCR diversity than newly diagnosed patients showed.

Arm-PCR with iRepertoire HTBI primers amplified the CDR3 regions for these TCR beta libraries. TCRdb recomputed calls from the multiplex PCR reads with MiXCR, one row per CDR3 protein. Of roughly 300,000 distinct CDR3 sequences listed, 15% to 20% are singletons. Time point specified: persistent/refractory GD, antithyroid drugs over 5 years with positive TRAb. PBMC RNA served as the TCR library source. From an endocrinology department in Xi'an, China, came the patients. V lost 6 bases, J lost 2 bases, and 17 bases lay in between. CDR3 size: 15 residues. With regard to this clonotype: Its antigen remains unidentified. With a much larger clone just one base away, this may be a read error.

The chain uses TRBV12-3 or TRBV12-4 and TRBJ2-7, with a weak D call TRBD1 (6 bases). The starting material was peripheral blood mononuclear cells (PBMCs), obtained when the disease was refractory, from a patient treated with antithyroid drugs. This receptor was taken from a female donor with Graves disease. This CDR3 is CASRPKWGPPYEQYF. CDR3 bases: TGTGCCAGCAGACCGAAGTGGGGGCCACCCTACGAGCAGTACTTC.